What follows describes a single TCR beta chain. The source of the sample is a study of control samples from healthy donors and cancer patients. CDR1 ENHRY and CDR2 SYGVKD come from the germline V gene. V lost 4 bases to trimming and J lost 0 bases, with 9 bases between them. The CDR3 consists of 14 residues. Some clones are missing from TCRdb's copy, which holds only in-frame ones; the method was immunoSEQ multiplex PCR. The sample consists of about 150,000 clones, roughly 94% of them appearing once. The chain couples TRBV10-3 to TRBJ1-2, with a tentative D call TRBD1 (6 bases). This receptor was identified in a woman between 40 and 50 years old in good health. Sequencing input: blood. For the CDR3, the DNA is TGTGCCATCAGTGGGGGGGCAGCTAACTATGGCTACACCTTC. As protein: CAISGGAANYGYTF.